The T cell receptor (beta chain) under discussion was sequenced for a study of T cell responses to AZD1222 COVID-19 vaccine. Study results and caveats: Two doses of AZD1222 preceded a rise in Spike-specific TCR breadth and depth. Only after the peak T cell response were repertoires sampled. Clonal diversity was possibly underestimated, and white British individuals and females predominated among donors. Regions 160-218 and 743-854 dominated among vaccine-associated CD4 TCRs spanning spike.

Measured with immunoSEQ multiplex PCR; TCRdb has only the in-frame clones, and not every one. The repertoire includes around 110,000 clones, around 92% of them detected once, and 2.5% to 3.5% sits in the top ten. This CDR3 is 18 amino acids long. Trimming took 5 bases from V and 6 from J, leaving 30 bases between them. Germline-derived CDR1 and CDR2 are SGHRS and YFSETQ. Points on this clone: Its cognate antigen is unknown.

Source: peripheral blood, taken on day 0 of AZD1222 vaccination. J is TRBJ2-7 and V is TRBV5-1; unclear D gene. This TCR derives from an adult in good health. CDR3 protein: CASSYISLRDKSVPEQYF. In DNA form, the CDR3 reads TGCGCCAGCAGTTATATATCATTGCGAGACAAGTCAGTCCCCGAGCAGTACTTC.